The rows below give T cell receptor beta chains drawn from one sample of a study of control samples from healthy donors and cancer patients. Some clones are missing from TCRdb's copy, which holds only in-frame ones; the method was immunoSEQ multiplex PCR. The sample shows 120,000 or so clones, approximately 94% of them seen only once. The sequenced sample was PBMCs. Every receptor here comes from a man aged 45-65 years with head and neck cancer. Each CDR3 is given without its conserved first and last residue.

v_call: TRBV3-1/TRBV3-2
cdr3_aa: ASSPVSGFGAGPYEQY

v_call: TRBV28
cdr3_aa: ASRNPARRAF

v_call: TRBV7-3
cdr3_aa: ASSSKVGTSGYNEQF

v_call: TRBV29-1
cdr3_aa: SATGTVEGYT

v_call: TRBV6-6
cdr3_aa: ASSYKGNTEAF

v_call: TRBV15
cdr3_aa: ATTPEGRGVHEQY

v_call: TRBV3-1/TRBV3-2
cdr3_aa: ASSQDRPGKGQPQH

v_call: TRBV2
cdr3_aa: ASSGEGTQY

v_call: TRBV19
cdr3_aa: ASSTRQGNQPQH

v_call: TRBV30
cdr3_aa: AWSVYRTKTEAF

v_call: TRBV7-2
cdr3_aa: ASSLMGGEAYEQY

v_call: TRBV29-1
cdr3_aa: SVSPPGQGIYGYT

v_call: TRBV4-2
cdr3_aa: ASSQERKGDTQY

v_call: TRBV6-6
cdr3_aa: ASSGWGENTIY

v_call: TRBV7-9
cdr3_aa: ASSSMGLDGYT

v_call: TRBV12-3/TRBV12-4
cdr3_aa: ASSLNSPYEQY

v_call: TRBV7-2
cdr3_aa: ASSGRDRASYGYT

v_call: TRBV6-2/TRBV6-3
cdr3_aa: ASSRTGPTEAF

v_call: TRBV7-2
cdr3_aa: ASSLGPAPETQY

v_call: TRBV7-3
cdr3_aa: ASSLGPGELTEAF

v_call: TRBV18
cdr3_aa: ASSLYISTDTQY

v_call: TRBV7-2
cdr3_aa: ASSLTGRGTDTQY

v_call: TRBV7-3
cdr3_aa: ASSLTRHSPLH

v_call: TRBV19
cdr3_aa: ASSNRGTGELF

v_call: TRBV2
cdr3_aa: ASSPQALTTYEQY

v_call: TRBV9
cdr3_aa: ASAEGAATTSTDTQY

v_call: TRBV12-3/TRBV12-4
cdr3_aa: ASSLTQDSPLH

v_call: TRBV5-1
cdr3_aa: ASSSWKGRGGEGYT

v_call: TRBV11-2
cdr3_aa: ASSLDRGRGTEAF

v_call: TRBV24-1
cdr3_aa: ATSRADTQY

v_call: TRBV7-9
cdr3_aa: ASSLSPENIQY

v_call: TRBV15
cdr3_aa: ATSSKQSLTQY

v_call: TRBV5-1
cdr3_aa: ASSLIGDGYT

v_call: TRBV7-9
cdr3_aa: ASSLPGPAPGTDTQY

v_call: TRBV30
cdr3_aa: AYGQPGRTWPSVAF

v_call: TRBV7-9
cdr3_aa: ASSSIRYSNEQF

v_call: TRBV29-1
cdr3_aa: SVEGGQINYGYT

v_call: TRBV25-1
cdr3_aa: ASSPGTGWVREQF

v_call: TRBV6-1
cdr3_aa: ASSEAGPADTQY

v_call: TRBV14
cdr3_aa: ASSQVRAGGTEAF

v_call: TRBV7-2
cdr3_aa: ASSLAGVTSGNTIY

v_call: TRBV28
cdr3_aa: ASSFVAGGYYNEQF

v_call: TRBV13
cdr3_aa: ASSLRSGANNEQF

v_call: TRBV28
cdr3_aa: ASSRTGYEQY

v_call: TRBV15
cdr3_aa: ATSRDIMGVNEKLF

v_call: TRBV28
cdr3_aa: ASTRGGLNQPQH

v_call: TRBV29-1
cdr3_aa: SALGRVDTEAF

v_call: TRBV20-1
cdr3_aa: SAIGAGNAF

v_call: TRBV7-2
cdr3_aa: ASSLGITAF

v_call: TRBV19
cdr3_aa: ASSIGGGPNTEAF

v_call: TRBV6-5
cdr3_aa: ASSYRDRAYNEQF

v_call: TRBV4-1
cdr3_aa: ASSQGRDGGFTIY

v_call: TRBV10-3
cdr3_aa: AISDGETQY

v_call: TRBV7-2
cdr3_aa: ASSSTSPWDTQY

v_call: TRBV10-1
cdr3_aa: ASSKVCRDLKYGYT

v_call: TRBV2
cdr3_aa: ASRPGTGYGYT

v_call: TRBV18
cdr3_aa: ASSPRTDNYGYT

v_call: TRBV18
cdr3_aa: ASSPPVTDTQY

v_call: TRBV5-4
cdr3_aa: ASSFSGTDTQY